This T cell receptor beta chain came from a study of cytomegalovirus exposure and HLA in healthy donors. PCR was performed using 60 Vbeta and 13 Jbeta primers. Some clones are missing from TCRdb's copy, which holds only in-frame ones; the method was immunoSEQ multiplex PCR. The table includes 58,000 or so clones, roughly 73% detected once. Trimming stripped 2 bases from V and 5 bases from J, with 7 bases between. Germline V gene data show CDR1 as SGHTA and CDR2 as FQGTGA. This CDR3 has 13 amino acids. V is TRBV7-3 and J is TRBJ1-5, with unresolved D. This receptor was obtained from a woman between 40 and 50 years old in good health and CMV-seropositive. Sequences were obtained from PBMCs. CDR3 DNA sequence: TGTGCCAGCAGCTTAGGGCAGGATCAGCCCCAGCATTTT. Protein sequence: CASSLGQDQPQHF.